Listed here are 29 T cell receptor beta chains from one sample, sequenced in a study of spatial heterogeneity in lung cancer. A single record per CDR3 protein comes from TCRdb applying MiXCR to the 5' RACE reads. The table lists about 45,000 distinct CDR3 sequences, 6% to 7.5% of them singletons. Time point indicated: sample taken at primary tumor resection. Unsorted tumor, nontumor lung tissue or cryopreserved PBMC supplied the whole RNA. The sequenced sample was PBMCs, obtained at surgery. The receptors shown here come from a female donor with early-stage non-small cell lung cancer.

In this sample, this clonotype turned up many times. This sequence joins TRBV6-2 or TRBV6-3 and TRBJ2-1; tentatively, D is TRBD1 (5 bases). This CDR3 is built from 13 residues. V was cut by 7 bases and J by 3 bases, with 10 bases left in between. In germline, CDR1 is MNHEY, CDR2 SVGEGT. CDR3 region: CASNQDSYNEQFF. DNA for the CDR3: TGTGCCAGCAATCAAGACAGCTACAATGAGCAGTTCTTC.

This clonotype has more than one count but fewer than ten. V is TRBV5-6 and J is TRBJ1-2, with a possible D match to TRBD1 (5 bases). V lost 0 bases to trimming and J lost 5 bases, with 8 bases between them. The CDR3 has 13 amino acids. Germline V gives CDR1 SGHDT, CDR2 YYEEEE. The CDR3 loop reads CASSLADNYGYTF. The CDR3 bases are TGTGCCAGCAGCTTGGCGGACAATTATGGCTACACCTTC.

There are many counts of this clonotype. This chain joins TRBV11-2 and TRBJ2-5, with a weak D call TRBD2 (5 bases). Trimming left V 2 bases short and J 4 bases short, with 14 bases between. The V gene's germline CDR1 is SGHAT and CDR2 FQNNGV. The CDR3 contains 15 residues. This CDR3 is CASSLRPDRGETQYF. The CDR3 nucleotides read TGTGCCAGCAGCTTAAGGCCCGACCGGGGAGAGACCCAGTACTTC.

This clonotype was detected many times. The J gene is TRBJ2-7, the V gene TRBV7-2; the D call may be TRBD1 or TRBD2 (5 bases each). The germline V gene has CDR1 SGHTA and CDR2 FQGNSA. CDR3 length: 16 residues. Trimming stripped 5 bases from V and 3 bases from J, with 20 bases between. The DNA of the CDR3 is TGTGCCAGCAGCCAAACCGGGACCCATTATATCTACGAGCAGTACTTC. Its translation: CASSQTGTHYIYEQYF.

This clonotype has at least ten counts. The chain combines TRBV7-2 with TRBJ2-1; D is perhaps TRBD2 (7 bases). This CDR3 comprises 16 residues. Trimming removed 2 bases at V and 7 bases at J, with 18 bases between. Germline CDR1 reads SGHTA; CDR2 reads FQGNSA. DNA for the CDR3: TGTGCCAGCAGCTTAAGGGGGGGAGCCCTTACAAATGAGCAGTTCTTC. Translated, it gives CASSLRGGALTNEQFF.

The chain carries TRBV27 and TRBJ2-7; 8 bases map to TRBD2. After removal of 4 bases from V and 4 bases from J, the junction contained 9 bases not matched to a gene. This CDR3 has 15 residues. Germline V CDR1 and CDR2: MNHEY, SMNVEV (reference sequence). The CDR3 loop reads CASSSGLADIYEQYF. The DNA for the CDR3 is TGTGCCAGCAGTTCCGGACTAGCTGATATTTACGAGCAGTACTTC.

This chain uses TRBV25-1 with TRBJ1-5; D ambiguous. V lost 4 bases and J 5 bases, leaving 9 bases between the germline ends. The CDR3 has 13 amino acids. Per germline, CDR1 MGHDK and CDR2 SYGVNS. The CDR3 reads CASSAGRDQPQHF. The CDR3 region has the DNA TGTGCCAGCAGTGCTGGAAGGGATCAGCCCCAGCATTTT.

This clonotype was seen at least ten times. The genes are TRBV4-2 and TRBJ2-1, with D perhaps matching TRBD1 or TRBD2 (5 bases each). The CDR3 covers 13 residues. The V gene's germline CDR1 is LGHNA and CDR2 YNFKEQ. The germline V and J ends were trimmed by 7 bases and 2 bases, with 9 bases remaining between them. The CDR3 here is CASTRGAYNEQFF. For the CDR3, the DNA is TGTGCCAGCACACGAGGGGCCTACAATGAGCAGTTCTTC.

This chain links TRBV7-8 with TRBJ2-5; 10 positions agree with TRBD2. Germline assignment: CDR1 SGHVS and CDR2 FQNEAQ. The V segment lost 1 base and the J segment 9 bases; nucleotides outside the gene matches: 11. The CDR3 has 16 residues. This chain's CDR3 is CASSLGTSGNVMAQYF. CDR3 DNA sequence: TGTGCCAGCAGCTTAGGGACTAGCGGCAACGTAATGGCCCAGTACTTC.

In its sample, this clonotype was seen many times. J is TRBJ1-2 and V is TRBV6-5, with 7 bases aligning to TRBD1. V lost 6 bases and J lost 7; bases outside the gene matches: 11. CDR3 size: 14 residues. Germline CDR1 and CDR2: MNHEY and SVGAGI. Written as DNA, the CDR3 is TGTGCCAGCAGCCCTTACCGGACAGGCGCTGGCTACACCTTC. Translating gives CASSPYRTGAGYTF.

This clonotype showed up just a few times. The chain uses TRBV7-2 and TRBJ1-4; the match to TRBD1 covers 7 bases. Germline V gene data show CDR1 as SGHTA and CDR2 as FQGNSA. The CDR3 consists of 15 residues. V dropped 5 bases and J dropped 3; count of bases not matched to a gene: 6. Here the CDR3 reads CASSRRQGPNEKLFF. CDR3 bases: TGTGCCAGCAGCCGAAGACAGGGCCCTAATGAAAAACTGTTTTTT.

A few counts support this clonotype. The J gene is TRBJ2-2, the V gene TRBV7-2; D may be TRBD2 (5 bases). The CDR3 totals 14 residues. The V end was cut by 4 bases, the J end by 7 bases, with 13 bases between. CDR1 and CDR2 (germline): SGHTA, FQGNSA. CDR3 nucleotide sequence: TGTGCCAGCAGCTCGGACTGGTCAATCGGGGAGCTGTTTTTT. This translates into CASSSDWSIGELFF.

This clonotype was detected a few times. The rearrangement uses TRBV11-2 and TRBJ2-1, with 9 bases matching TRBD2. The CDR3 has 16 residues. The V gene end was trimmed by 3 bases and the J gene end by 3 bases; junction bases not matched to a gene: 6. Looked up from germline, CDR1 is SGHAT and CDR2 is FQNNGV. CDR3 sequence: CASSFRTSANYNEQFF. CDR3 bases: TGTGCCAGCAGCTTCCGGACTAGCGCCAACTACAATGAGCAGTTCTTC.

This clonotype has at least ten counts. The rearrangement links TRBV7-2 to TRBJ2-7, with 8 bases fitting TRBD2. CDR1 SGHTA and CDR2 FQGNSA come from the germline V gene. V trimming: 5 bases; J trimming: 7 bases; junction bases outside the gene matches: 10. This CDR3 comprises 14 residues. The CDR3 protein is CASSPGTSVDEQYF. CDR3 DNA sequence: TGTGCCAGCAGCCCCGGGACTAGTGTCGATGAGCAGTACTTC.

This clonotype has a count of ten or more. The rearrangement uses TRBV5-5 and TRBJ2-1; 7 bases agree with TRBD2. CDR3 length equals 15 residues. V was pared by 4 bases and J by 5 bases, with 9 bases of the junction left unmatched. Germline V CDR1 and CDR2: SGHKS, YYEKEE (reference sequence). The CDR3 DNA sequence: TGTGCCAGCAGCCGGGGAGCGGGGACGAACAATGAGCAGTTCTTC. Its protein is CASSRGAGTNNEQFF.

This clonotype was recorded many times. The CDR3 DNA reads TGTGCCAGCAGTTTAGCGGGTTCAGGAAACACCATATATTTT. Protein: CASSLAGSGNTIYF. The chain has TRBV6-5 and TRBJ1-3; D not certain. Germline values: CDR1 MNHEY, CDR2 SVGAGI. The CDR3 consists of 14 residues. Trimming pared 4 bases from V and 4 bases from J, leaving 11 bases between.

This clonotype occurred many times. The CDR3 reads CSARDWGAGNSYEQYF. The DNA for the CDR3 is TGCAGTGCTAGAGATTGGGGAGCAGGGAACTCCTACGAGCAGTACTTC. The genes are TRBV20-1 and TRBJ2-7; tentatively, D is TRBD1 or TRBD2 (5 bases each). CDR1 and CDR2 from the germline V gene are DFQATT and SNEGSKA (reference sequence). The V end lost 0 bases, the J end lost 0 bases, and 15 bases lay between the germline ends. CDR3 length equals 16 residues.

This clonotype was counted only a few times. The chain is built from TRBV4-1 and TRBJ2-3; 7 bases match TRBD2. This CDR3 is 15 amino acids long. The ends lost 4 bases at V and 1 base at J; junction bases unmatched: 5. Germline V CDR1 and CDR2: MGHRA, YSYEKL. The CDR3 here is CASSPASGGTDTQYF. The CDR3 nucleotides are TGCGCCAGCAGCCCCGCGAGCGGGGGCACAGATACGCAGTATTTT.

The genes are TRBV25-1 and TRBJ2-4; maybe TRBD1 (6 bases). This CDR3 spans 16 amino acids. V lost 1 base and J 1 base, leaving 11 bases between the germline ends. The germline V gene encodes CDR1 MGHDK and CDR2 SYGVNS. The CDR3 loop reads CASSELTQGAKNIQYF. The CDR3 DNA follows: TGTGCCAGCAGTGAATTAACCCAGGGGGCCAAAAACATTCAGTACTTC.

The table lists this clonotype with a few counts. The CDR3 region is CASSQYYTSEVGELFF. CDR3 in DNA: TGTGCCAGCAGCCAATATTATACTAGCGAGGTCGGGGAGCTGTTTTTT. The V gene is TRBV3-1, the J gene TRBJ2-2; 7 nucleotides line up with TRBD2. V shed 2 bases, J shed 7 bases, and the junction held 10 bases outside the gene matches. The CDR3 sequence is 16 residues long. Germline V gene lookup returns CDR1 LGHDT and CDR2 YNNKEL (reference sequence).

This clonotype was seen repeatedly, ten times or more. The chain is built from TRBV7-3 and TRBJ2-6; no reliable D call. CDR1 is SGHTA and CDR2 is FQGTGA in the germline V gene. The CDR3 consists of 16 residues. V was pared by 4 bases and J by 2 bases, with 12 bases between. DNA of the CDR3: TGTGCCAGCAGCTCCAAGGGTGGAGCTGGGGCCAACGTCCTGACTTTC. It translates to CASSSKGGAGANVLTF.

This clonotype was seen repeatedly, ten times or more. The chain combines TRBV29-1 with TRBJ1-1; 10 bases match TRBD1. The CDR3 has 15 amino acids. J lost 5 bases, V lost 7 bases, and 13 bases had no gene match. Germline CDR1 SQVTM, CDR2 ANQGSEA. The CDR3: CSAMNRDRGRTEAFF. The CDR3 DNA reads as TGCAGCGCCATGAACCGGGACAGGGGAAGAACTGAAGCTTTCTTT.

The rearrangement joins TRBV6-5 to TRBJ2-7; TRBD1 matches at 8 bases. Trimming removed 6 bases from V and 7 bases from J; junction bases left unmatched: 11. Germline V gene data show CDR1 as MNHEY and CDR2 as SVGAGI. The CDR3 covers 14 residues. The DNA of the CDR3 is TGTGCCAGCAGCCGCGACAGGGGCCTCTCGGAGCAGTACTTC. Its translation is CASSRDRGLSEQYF.

This clonotype was seen ten or more times. V and J are TRBV7-6 and TRBJ1-1; 11 bases map to TRBD1. J gave up 0 bases and V 8 bases, and 5 bases lay outside the gene matches. Germline-derived CDR1 and CDR2 are SGHVS and FNYEAQ. The CDR3 runs to 15 residues. The CDR3 coding sequence is TGTGCCAGCCGCCGGACAGGGGGCATGAACACTGAAGCTTTCTTT. It codes for CASRRTGGMNTEAFF.

This clonotype was counted many times. The chain links TRBV29-1 to TRBJ2-2; D is perhaps TRBD1 or TRBD2 (5 bases each). The CDR3 length is 14 residues. Germline V gene sequence: CDR1 SQVTM, CDR2 ANQGSEA. The ends were cut back, 3 bases at V and 5 bases at J, with 13 bases in the middle. The CDR3 DNA is TGCAGCGTTGAGAGAGGGGAAGGGACCGGGGAGCTGTTTTTT. Translation: CSVERGEGTGELFF.

The chain recombines TRBV16 with TRBJ2-1, with 11 bases fitting TRBD2. The germline V gene has CDR1 KGHSY and CDR2 FQNENV. The CDR3 has 14 amino acids. The J segment lost 9 bases and the V segment lost 5 bases, leaving 6 bases of the junction unmatched. The CDR3 DNA follows: TGTGCCAGCAGCTCTAGCGGGGGGCCTGGTGAGCAGTTCTTC. It encodes CASSSSGGPGEQFF.

In this sample, this clonotype turned up many times. The CDR3, as DNA: TGCGCCAGCAGCTTGGCCGGACAGATCAATCAGCCCCAGCATTTT. Translation: CASSLAGQINQPQHF. The chain has TRBV5-1 and TRBJ1-5; a weak D match, TRBD1 (6 bases). V lost 0 bases, J lost 3 bases, and 10 bases lay in between. Per the germline V gene, CDR1 is SGHRS and CDR2 is YFSETQ. The CDR3 totals 15 residues. The entire variable domain, with the rest obtained from reference TRBV5-1 and TRBJ1-5, is as follows: KAGVTQTPRYLIKTRGQQVTLSCSPISGHRSVSWYQQTPGQGLQFLFEYFSETQRNKGNFPGRFSGRQFSNSRSEMNVSTLELGDSALYLCASSLAGQINQPQHFGDGTRLSIL.

This clonotype was counted only a few times. This chain joins TRBV5-1 and TRBJ2-1; D ambiguous. Germline lookup yields CDR1 SGHRS and CDR2 YFSETQ. V dropped 5 bases and J dropped 4 bases, with 16 bases sitting between them. This CDR3 region has 15 residues. CDR3 residues: CASSSAGSQYNEQFF. The CDR3 DNA sequence: TGCGCCAGCAGTTCGGCAGGTTCCCAATACAATGAGCAGTTCTTC.

This clonotype was observed a few times. This chain joins TRBV7-2 and TRBJ2-5; D uncertain. Germline V CDR1 and CDR2: SGHTA, FQGNSA. V lost 1 base and J lost 2, with 5 bases in between. The length of the CDR3 is 13 residues. CDR3 sequence reads: CASSLGSQETQYF. CDR3 nucleotides: TGTGCCAGCAGCTTAGGATCGCAAGAGACCCAGTACTTC.